This passage covers 6 T cell receptor beta chains from one sample sequenced in a study of graft-versus-host responses after intestinal transplantation. Lymphocytes from graft epithelium and lamina propria were isolated. Clones were read by immunoSEQ multiplex PCR, and TCRdb kept only the in-frame ones, dropping some. The sample comprises 4,000 to 6,000 clones, around three quarters of which are singletons, and approximately 13% rests with the top ten. Specimen: ileum tissue, collected around 250 days after intestinal transplant. The receptor set was obtained from a human patient who received an intestinal transplant, so some T cells may come from the graft donor.

The chain is built from TRBV9 and TRBJ2-7; the match to TRBD1 covers 7 bases. Trimming at V came to 3 bases and at J to 2 bases, leaving 11 bases not matched to a gene. The length of the CDR3 is 16 residues. Germline V gives CDR1 SGDLS, CDR2 YYNGEE. As DNA, the CDR3 is TGTGCCAGCAGCGCACAGTACCGGGACAGTCCCTACGAGCAGTACTTC. Encoded protein: CASSAQYRDSPYEQYF.

This chain links TRBV6-1 with TRBJ1-1; the match to TRBD1 covers 8 bases. V was pared by 3 bases and J by 11 bases, with 8 bases of the junction left unmatched. The CDR3 has 13 amino acids. Germline V gene data show CDR1 as MNHNS and CDR2 as SASEGT. This CDR3 reads CASSESQGALAFF. The DNA for the CDR3 is TGTGCCAGCAGTGAGTCGCAGGGGGCACTGGCTTTCTTT.

CDR3 bases: TGTGCTAGTGGTTTGCCGGTATACAATGAGCAGTTCTTC. This sequence encodes CASGLPVYNEQFF. V usage is TRBV12-5 and J usage is TRBJ2-1, with D hard to call. The CDR3 spans 13 residues. Germline loops: CDR1 LGHNT, CDR2 FRNRAP. V lost 2 bases, J lost 4 bases, and 6 bases lay in between.

The chain uses TRBV6-4 and TRBJ2-7, with 9 bases aligning to TRBD1. The CDR3 contains 13 residues. V lost 0 bases, J lost 6 bases, and 0 bases stayed unmatched. CDR1 and CDR2 (germline): MRHNA, SNTAGT. CDR3 sequence (DNA): TGTGCCAGCAGTGACTCGGACAGGGGCGAGCAGTACTTC. Amino acid sequence: CASSDSDRGEQYF.

The chain couples TRBV6-1 to TRBJ2-1, with 7 positions matching TRBD2. V dropped 7 bases and J dropped 3; count of bases not matched to a gene: 9. The CDR3 extends over 15 amino acids. Looked up from germline, CDR1 is MNHNS and CDR2 is SASEGT. CDR3: CASTPPGLHYNEQFF. CDR3 DNA sequence: TGTGCCAGCACTCCACCGGGACTACACTACAATGAGCAGTTCTTC.

The rearrangement joins TRBV11-2 to TRBJ1-5; D possibly corresponds to TRBD1 (6 bases). V was clipped by 0 bases and J by 6 bases, with 6 bases between them. Germline V gives CDR1 SGHAT, CDR2 FQNNGV. The CDR3 contains 13 residues. The CDR3: CASSLDRGQPQHF. CDR3 bases: TGTGCCAGCAGCTTAGACAGGGGTCAGCCCCAGCATTTT.